This T cell receptor (beta chain) was recorded in a study of blood T cells in healthy people across ages (dated by TCRdb to 2014 to 2015). For the study in its entirety: In model experiments, roughly one uniquely barcoded TCR beta cDNA molecule per two T cells was captured by template switching. To track age-related changes in TCR beta repertoire diversity, the study relied on deep sequencing normalized with unique cDNA molecular identifiers. Four age groups were formed from the donors: young (average approximately 15 years), middle-aged (approximately 41), aged (about 62) and long-lived (roughly 81). To avoid experimental bias, donors of different ages were distributed randomly across sequencing lanes. The study analyzed two additional independent replicas of 1 million unique cDNA reads from the same blood draw for two donors, one aged 18 to 29 and one aged 80 or older.

The study at large found these results: Observed TCR beta diversity correlated strongly with the percentage of naive T cells measured by flow cytometry. Because donor CMV infection status was unknown, age-related changes in expanded clonotypes were potentially confounded. Estimates of total diversity based on one million sequenced T cells were considered lower bounds and underestimates. As age increased, observed TCR beta diversity per million T cells dropped in a roughly linear way, and a significant reduction was already evident by age around 41. The long-lived group showed more naive CD4+ T cells, fewer expanded clones and increased TCR diversity than the aged group, suggesting age selection. Since profiling was done on bulk unsorted PBMCs, naive and antigen-experienced compartments could not be conclusively compared.

V is reduced by 3 bases and J by 6 bases, leaving a spacing of 12 bases between them. Measured from the cysteine to the phenylalanine, the CDR3 is 14 residues long. Only CDR3 DNA is held: 42 bases, read in frame from base 1. CDR1 is given as ENHRY and CDR2 as SYGVKD, both from the germline V gene. The donors were roughly 39 Caucasian individuals from Russia, aged roughly 6 to 100 years, who were systemically healthy. Around 9.9 milliliters of peripheral blood were collected from each donor into EDTA-treated Vacutainer tubes. Ficoll-Paque density-gradient centrifugation was used to isolate PBMCs, with at least 6.5 million per sample. Trizol reagent was used to extract total RNA from PBMCs, with at least 6 micrograms per sample. For every donor, flow cytometry on a PBMC aliquot measured the percentage of naive CD45RAhigh/CD27high T cells. Library preparation employed 5' RACE. Instrument on record: Illumina HiSeq 2500. A second about 7 to 11 cycle PCR used a sample-barcoded 5' primer and a J-beta primer mix. A template-switch 5' adaptor carrying 12 random nucleotides introduced a unique molecular identifier onto each TCR beta cDNA molecule. Each sample yielded at least 3 million CDR3-containing paired-end reads. First-strand cDNA was synthesized from all RNA with the Mint cDNA synthesis kit, primed by a TRBC-specific oligonucleotide. Following uracil-DNA glycosylase treatment, all cDNA underwent a first 18-cycle PCR with the universal primers M1SS and BC2_uni_R. The paper's data handling went like this. Each sample was normalized by randomly selecting 1 million high-quality reads, each carrying a distinct molecular identifier. Reads sharing molecular identifiers were discarded rather than binned into consensus sequences. MiTCR, run with a Q25 quality threshold and the strictest error-elimination algorithm, handled CDR3 identification, clonotype clustering and error correction. A nonparametric unseen species model using Euler transformation provided a lower-bound estimate of total TCR beta diversity. TCRdb trimmed the raw reads at Q25, called clones with MiXCR and kept productive beta chains. Rows matching on CDR3 protein sequence are summarized as one entry with the most common DNA and genes. The V and J calls follow TCRdb's processing rather than the paper's. The sample records hundreds of thousands of distinct CDR3 sequences, roughly 40% of which are singletons. The ten largest clones add up to approximately 12% of the sample.

Worth noting for this clonotype: Its antigen has not been determined. Qualities for individual bases were not recorded, and no much larger clone is one base off.

The rearranged chain carries TRBV10-3 and TRBJ1-5; TRBD1 might be the D gene, on 5 matching bases. Sample: blood. The TCR originated in a man in his late teens or twenties in good health. The DNA reads as follows: TGTGCCATCAGTGACCCCGACGGGGGTCAGCCCCAGCATTTT. Its protein reads: CAISDPDGGQPQHF.